The 8 T cell receptor beta chains below all came from one sample that was sequenced in a study of identical twins (dated by TCRdb to 2016 to 2018). Receptors were amplified or captured by 5' RACE. TCRdb shows the sequencer as Illumina HiSeq 2000. Using fastp trimming at Q25 and MiXCR clonotype assembly, TCRdb reanalyzed the public sequencing data and kept in-frame beta chains. Duplicate CDR3 protein sequences are folded into a single record with the most common DNA and genes. The sample includes hundreds of thousands of distinct CDR3 sequences, with roughly 7% observed a single time. 3% to 4% of the sample belongs to the ten largest clones. This sample also appeared in a second study, on yellow fever vaccine responses in identical twins.

What was sequenced was memory (CD45RO+) T cells sorted from blood. Taken with the paper, the label for cell subset or site translates to: CD45RO+ enriched T cells. The receptor set was obtained from a woman aged 18-29 years in good health.

This clonotype was found a few times. The genes are TRBV12-3 or TRBV12-4 and TRBJ1-4, with D possibly matching TRBD1 (6 bases). The V and J ends lost 8 bases and 5 bases respectively, with 12 bases between them. This CDR3 region has 13 residues. DNA for the CDR3: TGTGCCAGCGGATCGAGGGGGAATGAAAAACTGTTTTTT. This encodes CASGSRGNEKLFF.

In this sample, this clonotype turned up many times. The CDR3 DNA follows: TGCAGCGTGATGGGGGTGGAATCCCCTGAAGCTTTCTTT. Its protein product is CSVMGVESPEAFF. The chain carries TRBV29-1 and TRBJ1-1; D possibly corresponds to TRBD1 (5 bases). Germline CDR1 and CDR2: SQVTM and ANQGSEA. The V end lost 6 bases, the J end lost 6 bases, and 17 bases lay between the germline ends. The CDR3 sequence is 13 residues long.

V gene TRBV5-4 combines with J gene TRBJ1-1; possibly TRBD1 for D (5 bases). The germline V gene has CDR1 SGHNT and CDR2 YYREEE (reference sequence). There are 14 residues in the CDR3. V lost 4 bases and J 6 bases, leaving 16 bases between the germline ends. CDR3 protein: CASSHDGRVSEAFF. In DNA, the CDR3 is TGTGCCAGCAGCCACGACGGCAGGGTCTCTGAAGCTTTCTTT.

This clonotype was found a few times. V is TRBV20-1 and J is TRBJ1-5; D remains unclear. Germline CDR1 is DFQATT and CDR2 is SNEGSKA (reference sequence). The CDR3 consists of 13 residues. The V and J ends lost 6 bases and 4 bases respectively, with 13 bases between them. CDR3 amino acids: CSAPDGPNQPQHF. CDR3 nucleotide sequence: TGCAGTGCACCAGACGGGCCTAATCAGCCCCAGCATTTT.

The chain is built from TRBV6-5 and TRBJ2-7; no clear D. There are 11 residues in the CDR3. Germline CDR1 is MNHEY and CDR2 is SVGAGI. Trimming pared 6 bases from V and 3 bases from J, leaving 6 bases between. The DNA for the CDR3 is TGTGCCAGCAGGGAAAACTACGAGCAGTACTTC. Translated: CASRENYEQYF.

This clonotype was seen only a few times. V gene TRBV28 combines with J gene TRBJ1-1; D unclear. CDR3 size: 16 residues. The germline V gene encodes CDR1 MDHEN and CDR2 SYDVKM. The V end was cut by 5 bases, the J end by 0 bases, with 16 bases between. CDR3 in DNA: TGTGCCAGCAGTCCCGCGGGAATGCCGATGAACACTGAAGCTTTCTTT. Translation: CASSPAGMPMNTEAFF.

Many counts were recorded for this clonotype. This CDR3 is CSVAAGSGRNTGELFF. The CDR3 nucleotides are TGCAGCGTAGCCGCGGGTAGCGGGAGGAACACCGGGGAGCTGTTTTTT. The rearrangement uses TRBV29-1 and TRBJ2-2; 9 nucleotides agree with TRBD2. V was pared by 6 bases and J by 1 base, with 9 bases of the junction left unmatched. The CDR3 is made up of 16 amino acids. Germline V gives CDR1 SQVTM, CDR2 ANQGSEA.

The table lists this clonotype with a few counts. The chain couples TRBV6-1 to TRBJ2-3; either TRBD1 or TRBD2 may supply D (5 bases each). The V gene lost 8 bases and the J gene lost 0 bases, with 12 bases spanning the gap. There are 14 residues in the CDR3. Germline assignment: CDR1 MNHNS and CDR2 SASEGT. CDR3 in amino acids: CASGTDASTDTQYF. The CDR3 nucleotides are TGTGCCAGCGGGACGGACGCTAGCACAGATACGCAGTATTTT.